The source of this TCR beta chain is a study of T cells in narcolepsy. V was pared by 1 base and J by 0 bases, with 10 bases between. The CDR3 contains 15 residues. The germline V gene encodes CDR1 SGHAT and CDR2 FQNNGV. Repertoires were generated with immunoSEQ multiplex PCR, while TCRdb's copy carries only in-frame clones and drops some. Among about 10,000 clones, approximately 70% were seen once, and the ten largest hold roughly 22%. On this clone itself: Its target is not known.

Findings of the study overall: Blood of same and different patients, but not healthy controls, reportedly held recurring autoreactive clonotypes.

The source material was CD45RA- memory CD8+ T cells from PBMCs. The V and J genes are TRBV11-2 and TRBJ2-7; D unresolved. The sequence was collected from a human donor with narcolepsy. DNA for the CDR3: TGTGCCAGCAGCTTAGCCTCAGTCGCCTCCTACGAGCAGTACTTC. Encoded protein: CASSLASVASYEQYF. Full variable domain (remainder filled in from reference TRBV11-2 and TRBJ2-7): EAGVAQSPRYKIIEKRQSVAFWCNPISGHATLYWYQQILGQGPKLLIQFQNNGVVDDSQLPKDRFSAERLKGVDSTLKIQPAKLEDSAVYLCASSLASVASYEQYFGPGTRLTVT.